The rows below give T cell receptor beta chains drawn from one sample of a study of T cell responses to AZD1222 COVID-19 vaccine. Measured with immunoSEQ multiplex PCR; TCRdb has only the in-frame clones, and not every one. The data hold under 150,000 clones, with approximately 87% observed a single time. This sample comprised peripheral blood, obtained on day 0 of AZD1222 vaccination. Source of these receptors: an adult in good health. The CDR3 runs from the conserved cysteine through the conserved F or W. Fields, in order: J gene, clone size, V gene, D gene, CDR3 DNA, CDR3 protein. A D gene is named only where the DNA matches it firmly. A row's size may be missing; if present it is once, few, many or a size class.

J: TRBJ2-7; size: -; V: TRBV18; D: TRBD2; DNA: TGTGCCAGCTCACCCCCCGGACTAGCGGACGCGGGCTACGAGCAGTACTTC; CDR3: CASSPPGLADAGYEQYF
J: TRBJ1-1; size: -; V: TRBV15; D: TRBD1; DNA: TGTGCCACCAGCCGACAGGGGGGCACTGAAGCTTTCTTT; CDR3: CATSRQGGTEAFF
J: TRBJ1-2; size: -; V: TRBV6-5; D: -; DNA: TGTGCCAGCTCCTCGGGGTCCACGATTAACTATGGCTACACCTTC; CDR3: CASSSGSTINYGYTF
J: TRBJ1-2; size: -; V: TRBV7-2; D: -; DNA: TGTGCCAGCAGCCTTCCCCGGGCCAGTGGCTACACCTTC; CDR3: CASSLPRASGYTF
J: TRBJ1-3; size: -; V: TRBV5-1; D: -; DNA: TGCGCCAGCAGCTTAGGGGAGGCGGGAAGCACCATATATTTT; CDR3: CASSLGEAGSTIYF
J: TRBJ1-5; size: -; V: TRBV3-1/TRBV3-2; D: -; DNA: TGTGCCAGCAGCCAATGGGCGGGCAATCAGCCCCAGCATTTT; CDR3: CASSQWAGNQPQHF
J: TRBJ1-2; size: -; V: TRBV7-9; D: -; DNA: TGTGCCAGCAGCTTAAGTGGACTTACTAACTATGGCTACACCTTC; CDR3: CASSLSGLTNYGYTF
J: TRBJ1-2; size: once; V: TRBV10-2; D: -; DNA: TGCGCCAGCAGTGATGGGAGGGCAAGCTATGGCTACACCTTC; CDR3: CASSDGRASYGYTF
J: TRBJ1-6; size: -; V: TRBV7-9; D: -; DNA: TGTGCCAGCAGCTTGAGAGGGACCCTCCACTTT; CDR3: CASSLRGTLHF
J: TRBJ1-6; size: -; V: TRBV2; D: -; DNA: TGTGCCAGCAGTGCCCGAGACTATAATTCACCCCTCCACTTT; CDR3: CASSARDYNSPLHF
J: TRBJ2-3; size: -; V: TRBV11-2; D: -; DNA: TGTGCCAGCAGCCGTACTTCGGACACGCAGTATTTT; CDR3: CASSRTSDTQYF
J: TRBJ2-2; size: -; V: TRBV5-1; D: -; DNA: TGCGCCAGCAGCCCCCCCGAGGGGGACACCGGGGAGCTGTTTTTT; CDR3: CASSPPEGDTGELFF
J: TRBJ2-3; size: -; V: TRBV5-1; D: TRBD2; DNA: TGCGCCAGCAGTCCTACACTAGCGGGTTTAACAGATACGCAGTATTTT; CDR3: CASSPTLAGLTDTQYF
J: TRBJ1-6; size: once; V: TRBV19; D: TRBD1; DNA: TGTGCCAGTAGTACATCGACAGGGGTCGGATCACCCCTCCACTTT; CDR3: CASSTSTGVGSPLHF
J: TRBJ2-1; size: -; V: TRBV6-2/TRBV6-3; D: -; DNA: TGTGCCAGCAGTTACTCGAGATCCTACAATGAGCAGTTCTTC; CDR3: CASSYSRSYNEQFF
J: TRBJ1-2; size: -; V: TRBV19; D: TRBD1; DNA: TGTGCCAGTAGTATGGGGGTTGGACAGGGGATCGACGGCTACACCTTC; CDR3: CASSMGVGQGIDGYTF
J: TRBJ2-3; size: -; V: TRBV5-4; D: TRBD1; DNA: TGTGCCAGCAGCGACCGACAGGGTAGCACAGATACGCAGTATTTT; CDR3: CASSDRQGSTDTQYF
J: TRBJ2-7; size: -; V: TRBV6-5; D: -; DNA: TGTGCCAGCAGCGGTCTTTACGAGCAGTACTTC; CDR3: CASSGLYEQYF
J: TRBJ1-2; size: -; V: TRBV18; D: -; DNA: TGTGCCAGCTCACCAAACGGTCCTACAGGGATAGATGGCTACACCTTC; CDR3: CASSPNGPTGIDGYTF
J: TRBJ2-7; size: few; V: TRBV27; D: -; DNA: TGTGCCAGCAGTTTTTCGTCTAGCGACTACGAGCAGTACTTC; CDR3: CASSFSSSDYEQYF
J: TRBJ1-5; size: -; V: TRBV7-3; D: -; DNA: TGTGCCAGCAGCTCCCCTCGAAGCAATCAGCCCCAGCATTTT; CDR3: CASSSPRSNQPQHF
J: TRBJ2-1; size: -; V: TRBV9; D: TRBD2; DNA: TGTGCCAGCAGCGTAGTTAGCGGGGGGAGTGGTGAGCAGTTCTTC; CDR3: CASSVVSGGSGEQFF
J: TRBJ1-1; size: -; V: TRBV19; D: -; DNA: TGTGCCAGTAGTTTGCTGAGGATCCGGTATAACACTGAAGCTTTCTTT; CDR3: CASSLLRIRYNTEAFF
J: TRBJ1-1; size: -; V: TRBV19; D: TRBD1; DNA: TGTGCCAGTAGTACCCGGACAGGGGGAGGCACTGAAGCTTTCTTT; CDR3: CASSTRTGGGTEAFF
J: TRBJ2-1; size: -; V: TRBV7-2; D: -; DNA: TGTGCCAGCAGCTTAGGAGTAGGGGCTTACAATGAGCAGTTCTTC; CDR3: CASSLGVGAYNEQFF
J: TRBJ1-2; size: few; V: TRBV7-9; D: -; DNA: TGTGCCAGCAGCTTACGTGGGGATCCCGGCTACACCTTC; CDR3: CASSLRGDPGYTF
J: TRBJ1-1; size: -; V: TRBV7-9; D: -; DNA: TGTGCCAGCAAGGGAGAGTCGGCTGAAGCTTTCTTT; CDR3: CASKGESAEAFF
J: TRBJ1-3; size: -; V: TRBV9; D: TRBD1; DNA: TGTGCCAGCAGCGTAGGGGGACAGGGGGGAAACACCATATATTTT; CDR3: CASSVGGQGGNTIYF